One sample yielded the 23 T cell receptor beta chains listed below, sequenced in a study of response to subunit inactivated influenza vaccine. TCRdb fed the RT-PCR reads into MiXCR, producing one record per CDR3 protein. The data hold hundreds of thousands of distinct CDR3 sequences, with approximately 15% observed a single time. The sample consisted of PBMCs from blood, taken less than 15 days before vaccination. All receptors derive from a man aged 45 to 65 who received an inactivated influenza vaccine.

This chain uses TRBV24-1 with TRBJ2-5; TRBD2 aligns across 8 bases. Germline CDR1 reads KGHDR; CDR2 reads SFDVKD. This CDR3 spans 16 amino acids. V shed 7 bases, J shed 4 bases, and the junction held 13 bases outside the gene matches. The CDR3 protein is CATSAGSGIFGETQYF. The CDR3 DNA sequence: TGTGCCACCAGCGCGGGTAGCGGGATCTTTGGAGAGACCCAGTACTTC.

V and J are TRBV28 and TRBJ2-2; 9 bases line up with TRBD1. The CDR3 is made up of 15 amino acids. V was pared by 7 bases and J by 6 bases, with 9 bases of the junction left unmatched. CDR1 is MDHEN and CDR2 is SYDVKM in the germline V gene. The CDR3, as DNA: TGTGCCAGCACGCGGGGACAGGGCCTTTCCGGGGAGCTGTTTTTT. Amino acid sequence: CASTRGQGLSGELFF.

This clonotype occurred many times. The chain employs TRBV29-1 and TRBJ2-7; 9 bases line up with TRBD2. Germline lookup yields CDR1 SQVTM and CDR2 ANQGSEA. The CDR3 spans 14 residues. With V trimmed by 4 bases and J by 0 bases, 4 bases remained unmatched. CDR3 sequence: CSVGGSGSSYEQYF. The CDR3 coding sequence is TGCAGCGTTGGGGGTAGCGGGAGCTCCTACGAGCAGTACTTC.

V and J are TRBV9 and TRBJ1-2; 7 bases line up with TRBD1. Germline CDR1 reads SGDLS; CDR2 reads YYNGEE. The CDR3 runs 15 residues. The V segment lost 3 bases and the J segment 8 bases; nucleotides outside the gene matches: 13. The CDR3 reads CASSAFQGGPGGYTF. In DNA, the CDR3 is TGTGCCAGCAGCGCCTTCCAGGGGGGTCCTGGGGGCTACACCTTC.

This clonotype was recorded many times. The rearrangement joins TRBV28 to TRBJ2-5, with D unresolved. Germline lookup yields CDR1 MDHEN and CDR2 SYDVKM. The CDR3 covers 14 residues. Trimming left V 3 bases short and J 2 bases short, with 10 bases between. The CDR3 is CASSFVGQQETQYF. Written as DNA, the CDR3 is TGTGCCAGCAGTTTTGTAGGGCAACAAGAGACCCAGTACTTC.

This clonotype was seen only a few times. The V call is TRBV5-1, the J call TRBJ1-6; TRBD1 is a possible D gene (6 bases). The V end lost 4 bases, the J end lost 10 bases, and 15 bases lay between the germline ends. The CDR3 sequence is 14 residues long. Looked up from germline, CDR1 is SGHRS and CDR2 is YFSETQ. The CDR3 DNA sequence: TGCGCCAGCAGCAATTGGGGGACACTATCACCCCTCCACTTT. It specifies CASSNWGTLSPLHF.

This chain links TRBV12-3 or TRBV12-4 with TRBJ2-7; TRBD1 is a possible D gene (5 bases). V was shortened by 2 bases and J by 5 bases, with 10 bases between the two germline ends. The CDR3 sequence is 13 residues long. The CDR3 spells CASSLRGRDEQYF. CDR3 sequence (DNA): TGTGCCAGCAGTTTAAGGGGTAGGGACGAGCAGTACTTC.

At least ten counts were recorded for this clonotype. This chain uses TRBV6-2 or TRBV6-3 with TRBJ2-7; 13 nucleotides line up with TRBD2. After removal of 5 bases from V and 0 bases from J, the junction contained 10 bases not matched to a gene. This CDR3 comprises 18 residues. CDR1 and CDR2 from the germline V gene are MNHEY and SVGEGT. The CDR3 region is CASSDGLAGVVSSYEQYF. The DNA of the CDR3 is TGTGCCAGCAGTGATGGACTAGCGGGAGTTGTGAGCTCCTACGAGCAGTACTTC.

This chain connects TRBV3-1 to TRBJ2-1; no clear D gene. This CDR3 has 14 residues. Trimming shortened V by 0 bases and J by 4 bases, and 7 bases separated the two germline ends. Germline assignment: CDR1 LGHDT and CDR2 YNNKEL (reference sequence). CDR3 DNA sequence: TGTGCCAGCAGCCAAGACAGTGGGTACAATGAGCAGTTCTTC. It encodes CASSQDSGYNEQFF.

The V and J genes are TRBV6-1 and TRBJ1-5; 7 nucleotides align to TRBD1. Looked up from germline, CDR1 is MNHNS and CDR2 is SASEGT. The CDR3 contains 16 residues. V was pared by 5 bases and J by 0 bases, with 7 bases of the junction left unmatched. CDR3 nucleotides: TGTGCCAGCAGTCCCCGGACAGGCTATAGCAATCAGCCCCAGCATTTT. It specifies CASSPRTGYSNQPQHF.

The genes are TRBV3-1 and TRBJ1-2; no reliable D call. CDR3 length: 15 residues. Germline V lookup: CDR1 LGHDT, CDR2 YNNKEL (reference sequence). Trimming stripped 0 bases from V and 8 bases from J, with 16 bases between. The CDR3 DNA is TGTGCCAGCAGCCAAGATCGGGTCAGCTCCGGAGGCTACACCTTC. Amino acids: CASSQDRVSSGGYTF.

The V call is TRBV7-9, the J call TRBJ2-1; 9 nucleotides line up with TRBD1. Trimming cost V 6 bases and J 7 bases; bases outside gene matches: 10. The CDR3 is made up of 15 amino acids. Per the germline V gene, CDR1 is SEHNR and CDR2 is FQNEAQ (reference sequence). The CDR3: CASSLTGGALNEQFF. CDR3 DNA: TGTGCCAGCAGTCTTACAGGGGGCGCATTGAATGAGCAGTTCTTC.

The rearrangement uses TRBV6-5 and TRBJ2-7; D is perhaps TRBD1 or TRBD2 (5 bases each). The CDR3 extends over 11 amino acids. The V end was cut by 2 bases, the J end by 12 bases, with 11 bases between. Germline CDR1 is MNHEY and CDR2 is SVGAGI. CDR3 coding DNA: TGTGCCAGCAGTTACAAGGGGAGAGGGTACTTC. This translates into CASSYKGRGYF.

This clonotype was picked up a small number of times. The chain employs TRBV20-1 and TRBJ2-5; 7 positions match TRBD1. The ends lost 6 bases at V and 3 bases at J; junction bases unmatched: 7. Germline CDR1 DFQATT, CDR2 SNEGSKA (reference sequence). The CDR3 has 13 residues. The CDR3 here is CSAKSTGKETQYF. DNA for the CDR3: TGCAGTGCGAAGTCGACAGGGAAAGAGACCCAGTACTTC.

V usage is TRBV20-1 and J usage is TRBJ2-3, with a tentative D call TRBD1 (6 bases). V was trimmed by 5 bases and J by 6 bases, leaving 12 bases between them. The CDR3 is 12 amino acids. CDR1 DFQATT and CDR2 SNEGSKA come from the germline V gene (reference sequence). Here the CDR3 DNA reads TGCAGTGCTCCGCCTACAGGGGATACGCAGTATTTT. Its translation is CSAPPTGDTQYF.

J is TRBJ2-1 and V is TRBV20-1; TRBD1 might be the D (5 bases). V lost 5 bases and J 3 bases, leaving 8 bases between the germline ends. The germline gives CDR1 DFQATT, CDR2 SNEGSKA (reference sequence). There are 12 residues in the CDR3. CDR3 sequence (DNA): TGCAGTGCTCTGGACAACTACAATGAGCAGTTCTTC. It is translated as CSALDNYNEQFF.

This rearrangement joins TRBV18 to TRBJ2-5, with unresolved D. CDR3 length: 16 residues. Germline V lookup: CDR1 KGHSH, CDR2 LQKENI. V was cut by 2 bases and J by 4 bases, with 17 bases left in between. As DNA, the CDR3 is TGTGCCAGCTCACCAGCGAGAAAGTCCCTGGGAGAGACCCAGTACTTC. Its protein product is CASSPARKSLGETQYF.

V gene TRBV5-1 combines with J gene TRBJ2-7; a weak D match, TRBD2 (5 bases). CDR1 is SGHRS, CDR2 YFSETQ, per germline. Between the trimmed V and J ends, which lost 4 bases and 3 bases, there was a span of 14 bases. The CDR3 extends over 14 amino acids. The CDR3 protein is CASSTGIAGYEQYF. CDR3 nucleotides: TGCGCCAGCAGCACGGGAATTGCGGGCTACGAGCAGTACTTC.

This clonotype was observed a handful of times. The V and J genes are TRBV6-5 and TRBJ1-4; no clear D gene. Germline V gene lookup returns CDR1 MNHEY and CDR2 SVGAGI. V was pared by 3 bases and J by 6 bases, with 23 bases between. The CDR3 spans 18 residues. CDR3 nucleotides: TGTGCCAGCAGTTATCGCCCCCCCAGCCTATCCTGGGATGAAAAACTGTTTTTT. Protein product: CASSYRPPSLSWDEKLFF.

By proportion, this clonotype is medium-sized. This chain connects TRBV3-1 to TRBJ2-7; D uncertain. This CDR3 contains 14 residues. From germline, CDR1 is LGHDT and CDR2 YNNKEL (reference sequence). V was pared by 0 bases and J by 2 bases, with 8 bases between. The CDR3 sequence is CASSQDSGTYEQYF. DNA for the CDR3: TGTGCCAGCAGCCAAGACTCCGGAACCTACGAGCAGTACTTC.

J is TRBJ2-3 and V is TRBV20-1; D may correspond to TRBD1 or TRBD2 (5 bases each). Trimming left V 3 bases short and J 6 bases short, with 19 bases between. CDR1 and CDR2 from the germline V gene are DFQATT and SNEGSKA (reference sequence). This CDR3 is built from 15 residues. CDR3 residues: CSASGLGNWGDTQYF. Here the CDR3 DNA reads TGCAGTGCTAGTGGGCTAGGGAATTGGGGGGATACGCAGTATTTT.

V and J are TRBV10-3 and TRBJ2-5, with D maybe TRBD2 (5 bases). The V gene's germline CDR1 is ENHRY and CDR2 SYGVKD. There are 15 residues in the CDR3. Trimming shortened V by 3 bases and J by 2 bases, and 13 bases separated the two germline ends. CDR3 region: CAISDSGNVQETQYF. CDR3 nucleotide sequence: TGTGCCATCAGTGATTCCGGGAACGTACAAGAGACCCAGTACTTC.

In this sample, this clonotype turned up many times. V is TRBV28 and J is TRBJ1-5; maybe TRBD1 (5 bases). The CDR3 runs to 17 residues. The V gene lost 3 bases and the J gene lost 0 bases, with 15 bases spanning the gap. CDR1 and CDR2 from the germline V gene are MDHEN and SYDVKM. CDR3 in amino acids: CASSFSQGRYSNQPQHF. The CDR3 bases are TGTGCCAGCAGTTTTAGTCAGGGAAGGTATAGCAATCAGCCCCAGCATTTT.